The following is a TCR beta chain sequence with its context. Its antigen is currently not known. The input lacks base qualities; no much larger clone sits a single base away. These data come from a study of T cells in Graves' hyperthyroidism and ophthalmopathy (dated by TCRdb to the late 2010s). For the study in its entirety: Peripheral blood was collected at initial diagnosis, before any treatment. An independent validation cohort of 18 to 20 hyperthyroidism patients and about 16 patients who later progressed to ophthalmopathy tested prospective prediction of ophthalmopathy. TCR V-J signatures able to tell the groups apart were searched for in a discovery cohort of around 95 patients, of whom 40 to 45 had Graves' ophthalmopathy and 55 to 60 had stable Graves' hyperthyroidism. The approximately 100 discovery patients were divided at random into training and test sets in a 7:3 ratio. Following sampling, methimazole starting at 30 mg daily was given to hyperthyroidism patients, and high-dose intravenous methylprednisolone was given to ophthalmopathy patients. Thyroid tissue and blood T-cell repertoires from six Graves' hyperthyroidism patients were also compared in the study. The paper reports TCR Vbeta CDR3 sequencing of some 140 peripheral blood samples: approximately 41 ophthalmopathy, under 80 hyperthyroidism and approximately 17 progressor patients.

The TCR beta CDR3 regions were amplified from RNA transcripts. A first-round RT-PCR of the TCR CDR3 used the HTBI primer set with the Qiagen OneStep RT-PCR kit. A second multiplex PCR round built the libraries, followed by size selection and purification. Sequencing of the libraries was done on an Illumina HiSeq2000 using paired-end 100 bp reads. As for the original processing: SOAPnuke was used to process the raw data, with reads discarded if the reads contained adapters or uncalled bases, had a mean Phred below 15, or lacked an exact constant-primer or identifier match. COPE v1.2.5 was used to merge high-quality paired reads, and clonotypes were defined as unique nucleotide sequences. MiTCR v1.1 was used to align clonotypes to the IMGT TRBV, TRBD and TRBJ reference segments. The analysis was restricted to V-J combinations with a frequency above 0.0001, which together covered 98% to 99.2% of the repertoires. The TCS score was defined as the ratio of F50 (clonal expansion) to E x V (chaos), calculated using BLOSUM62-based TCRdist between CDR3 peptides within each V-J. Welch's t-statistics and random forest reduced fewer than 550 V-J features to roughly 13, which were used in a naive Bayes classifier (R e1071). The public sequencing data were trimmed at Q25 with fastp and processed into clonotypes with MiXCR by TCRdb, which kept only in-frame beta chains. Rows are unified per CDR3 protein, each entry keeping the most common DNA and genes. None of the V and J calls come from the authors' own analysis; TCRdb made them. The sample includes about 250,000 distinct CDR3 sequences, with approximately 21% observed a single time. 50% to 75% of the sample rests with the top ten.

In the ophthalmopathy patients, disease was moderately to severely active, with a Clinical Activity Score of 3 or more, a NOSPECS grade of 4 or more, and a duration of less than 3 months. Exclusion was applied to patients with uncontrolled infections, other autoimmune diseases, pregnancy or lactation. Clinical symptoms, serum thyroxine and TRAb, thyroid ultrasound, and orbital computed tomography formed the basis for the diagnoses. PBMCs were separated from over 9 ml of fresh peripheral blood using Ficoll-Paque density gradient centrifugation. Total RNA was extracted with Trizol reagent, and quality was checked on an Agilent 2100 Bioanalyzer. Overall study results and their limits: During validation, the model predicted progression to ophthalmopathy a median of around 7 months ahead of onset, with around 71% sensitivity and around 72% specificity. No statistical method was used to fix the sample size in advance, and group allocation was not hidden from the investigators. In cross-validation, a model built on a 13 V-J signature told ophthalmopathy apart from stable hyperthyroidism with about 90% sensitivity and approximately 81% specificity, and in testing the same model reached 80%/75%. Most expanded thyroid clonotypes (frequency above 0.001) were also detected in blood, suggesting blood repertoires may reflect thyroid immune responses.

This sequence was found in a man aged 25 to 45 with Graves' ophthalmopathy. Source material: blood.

The DNA sequence is TGCGCCAGTCGAAAACACCCCGGGACGGTCCAAGAGACCCAGTACTTC. Its translation reads: CASRKHPGTVQETQYF. The sequence links TRBV5-1 to TRBJ2-5, with the D call perhaps TRBD1 or TRBD2, as 5 bases match in each case. Reading from cysteine to phenylalanine, the CDR3 counts 16 amino acids. Only the CDR3 portion is preserved as DNA: 48 bases, with reading frame beginning at the first base. V is cut by 8 bases and J by 1 base, and the space between the germline ends is 21 bases. CDR1 SGHRS and CDR2 YFSETQ were looked up in the germline V gene.